The present entry profiles one T cell receptor (beta chain) with its context. In this sample, this clonotype turned up a few times. Its recognized antigen is unknown. No much larger clone exists at a distance of one base, and base qualities are not known. For CDR1 and CDR2, the germline V gene lists MNHEY and SVGEGT. The V end loses 3 bases and the J end loses 2 bases, and a stretch of 8 bases separates them. The cysteine opens and the phenylalanine closes a CDR3 of 14 amino acids. Only the CDR3 DNA is retained, 42 bases long and in frame from the first base. Libraries were constructed by 5' RACE. Sequenced on a NextSeq 500. In the TCR library protocol, a unique molecular identifier was attached to each TCR cDNA molecule so that PCR and sequencing errors could be corrected. The study's own analysis went as follows. Decombinator tools were used for TCR identification, UMI-based error correction and CDR3 extraction. Expanded TCRs were defined as those above a frequency of 2 per 1,000, corresponding to the top 1% of the tumor frequency distribution. Each repertoire was subsampled 100 times to 5,000 TCRs, after which Renyi diversity was computed with the R vegan package. CDR3 similarity networks were built from amino acid triplet string-kernel similarity, with CDR3s being connected when pairwise similarity was above 0.82. The raw public reads went through TCRdb reprocessing: fastp at Q25, MiXCR clone calling, in-frame beta chains kept. Every CDR3 protein is listed once, alongside the most common genes and DNA of its rows. The V and J calls and clone size come from TCRdb's table, not from the authors' own analysis. The sample table records fewer than 55,000 distinct CDR3 sequences; approximately 7.6% of these occur just once. The ten largest clonotypes hold roughly an eighth of the sample.

This entry comes from a study of spatial heterogeneity in lung cancer (dated by TCRdb to between 2018 and 2021). For the wider study: More beta-chain than alpha-chain transcripts were consistently detected, likely reflecting higher beta-chain transcript abundance. In the raw uncorrected reads, each unique combination of TCR and UMI appeared on average more than ten times. TCR alpha and beta repertoires were quantitatively compared across multiple tumor regions, matched nontumor lung and blood in non-small cell lung cancer. TCR repertoire features were related to nonsynonymous mutation counts determined by whole-exome sequencing of tumor tissue. At surgery, 220 tumor regions, around 65 matched nontumor lung samples and about 56 PBMC samples were TCR-sequenced for both alpha and beta chains.

Beyond this particular receptor, the publication reports: Confirming at a functional level the hypothesis that regional TCRs recognize regional mutations was considered to require additional single-cell paired TCR alpha and beta sequencing. Ubiquitous expanded tumor TCRs were found in blood more often at tumor resection than at routine follow-up.

This specimen's time point label, interpreted: sample taken at primary tumor resection. Whole RNA extracted from tumor and nontumor lung tissue, or from cryopreserved PBMC samples, was used for TCR sequencing without cell sorting. Donors were around 69 patients with early-stage, untreated non-small cell lung cancer from the lung TRACERx cohort. Only patients with enough RNA available from two or more tumor regions were chosen for TCR sequencing. The sequence was collected from a female donor with early-stage non-small cell lung cancer. The sequences come from PBMCs, collected at surgery. Here the chain combines TRBV6-2 or TRBV6-3 and TRBJ1-5; there is no confident call for the D gene. The nucleotides are TGTGCCAGCAGTTATGGAGGTGGCAATCAGCCCCAGCATTTT. This codes for CASSYGGGNQPQHF.